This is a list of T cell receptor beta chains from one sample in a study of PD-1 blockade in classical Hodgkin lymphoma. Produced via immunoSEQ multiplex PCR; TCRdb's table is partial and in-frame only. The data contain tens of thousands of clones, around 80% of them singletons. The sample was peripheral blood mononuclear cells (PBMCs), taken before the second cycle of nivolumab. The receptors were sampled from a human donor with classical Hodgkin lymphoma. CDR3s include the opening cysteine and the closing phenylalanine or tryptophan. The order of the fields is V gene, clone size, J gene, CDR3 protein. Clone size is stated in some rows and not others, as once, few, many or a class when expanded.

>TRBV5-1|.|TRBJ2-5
CASSFYQGAGETQYF
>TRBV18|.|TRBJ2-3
CASSQASTDTQYF
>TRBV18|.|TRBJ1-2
CASSPRPAAPNYGYTF
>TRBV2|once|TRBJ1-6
CASSGGRVRYNSPLHF
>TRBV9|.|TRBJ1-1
CASSPEVTLNTEAFF
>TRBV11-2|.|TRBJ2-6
CASSLSRVLKANVLTF
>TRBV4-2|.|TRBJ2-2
CASSQDLLRGDTGELFF
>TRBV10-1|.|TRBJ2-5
CASSPGLAGIETQYF
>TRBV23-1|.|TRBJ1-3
CASSQGQGDSGNTIYF
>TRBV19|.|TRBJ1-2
CASSVRTGLTTYGYTF
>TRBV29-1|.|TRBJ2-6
CCTTGSGANVLTF
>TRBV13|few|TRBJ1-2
CASSQRRGRDSNYGYTF
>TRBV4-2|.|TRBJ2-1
CASSQTTGAQYNEQFF
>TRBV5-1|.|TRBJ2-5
CASSLGGGETQYF
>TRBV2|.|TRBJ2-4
CASSFFTGGKNIQYF
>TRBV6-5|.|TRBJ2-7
CASSALRGRDYEQYF
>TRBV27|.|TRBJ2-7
CASSLFRDGYYEQYF
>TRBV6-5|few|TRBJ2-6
CASSHLSGANVLTF
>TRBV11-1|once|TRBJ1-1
CASSWTSTEAFF
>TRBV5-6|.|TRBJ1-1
CASSLASGEAFF
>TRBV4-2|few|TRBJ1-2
CASSQEKLQDGYTF